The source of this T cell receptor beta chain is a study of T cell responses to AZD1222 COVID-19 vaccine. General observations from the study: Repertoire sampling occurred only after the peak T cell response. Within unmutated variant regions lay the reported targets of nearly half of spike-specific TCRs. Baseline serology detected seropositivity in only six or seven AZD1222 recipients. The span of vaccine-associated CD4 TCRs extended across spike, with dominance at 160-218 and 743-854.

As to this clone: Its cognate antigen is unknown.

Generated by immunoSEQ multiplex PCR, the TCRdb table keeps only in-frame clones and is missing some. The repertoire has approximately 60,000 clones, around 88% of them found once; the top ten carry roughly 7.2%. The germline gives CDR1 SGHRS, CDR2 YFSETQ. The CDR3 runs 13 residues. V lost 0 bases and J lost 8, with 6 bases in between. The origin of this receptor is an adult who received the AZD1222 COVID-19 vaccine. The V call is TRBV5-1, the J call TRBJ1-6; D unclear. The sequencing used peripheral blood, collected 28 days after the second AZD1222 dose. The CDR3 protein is CASSLEVDSPLHF. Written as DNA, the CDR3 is TGCGCCAGCAGCTTGGAGGTAGATTCACCCCTCCACTTT.